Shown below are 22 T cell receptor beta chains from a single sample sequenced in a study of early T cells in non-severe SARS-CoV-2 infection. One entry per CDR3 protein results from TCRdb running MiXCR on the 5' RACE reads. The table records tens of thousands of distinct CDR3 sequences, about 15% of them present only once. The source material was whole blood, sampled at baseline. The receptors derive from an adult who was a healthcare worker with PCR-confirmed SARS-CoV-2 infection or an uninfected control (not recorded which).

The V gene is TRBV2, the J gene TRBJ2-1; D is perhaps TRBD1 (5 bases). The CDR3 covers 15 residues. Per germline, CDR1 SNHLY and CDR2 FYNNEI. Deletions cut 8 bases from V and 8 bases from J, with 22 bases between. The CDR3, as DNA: TGTGCCAGCGTCCTAGGACACTCTGGTTCCGATGAGCAGTTCTTC. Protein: CASVLGHSGSDEQFF.

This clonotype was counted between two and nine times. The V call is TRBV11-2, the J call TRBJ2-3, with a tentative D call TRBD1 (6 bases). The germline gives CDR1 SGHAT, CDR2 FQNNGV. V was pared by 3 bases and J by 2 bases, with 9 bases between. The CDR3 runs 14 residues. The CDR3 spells CASSLGAFTDTQYF. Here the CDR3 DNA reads TGTGCCAGCAGCTTGGGGGCGTTCACAGATACGCAGTATTTT.

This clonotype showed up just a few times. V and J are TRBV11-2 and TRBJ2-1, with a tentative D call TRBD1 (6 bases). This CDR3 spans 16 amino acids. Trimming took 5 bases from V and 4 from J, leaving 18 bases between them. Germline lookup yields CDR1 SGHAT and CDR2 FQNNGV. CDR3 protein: CASSATGTPLYNEQFF. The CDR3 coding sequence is TGTGCCAGCAGCGCGACCGGGACACCCCTTTACAATGAGCAGTTCTTC.

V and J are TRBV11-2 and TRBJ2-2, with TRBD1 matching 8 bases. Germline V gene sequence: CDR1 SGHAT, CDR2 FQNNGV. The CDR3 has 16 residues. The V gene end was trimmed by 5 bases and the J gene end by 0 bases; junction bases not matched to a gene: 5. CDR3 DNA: TGTGCCAGCAGCACAGGGGGGACTTCGAACACCGGGGAGCTGTTTTTT. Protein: CASSTGGTSNTGELFF.

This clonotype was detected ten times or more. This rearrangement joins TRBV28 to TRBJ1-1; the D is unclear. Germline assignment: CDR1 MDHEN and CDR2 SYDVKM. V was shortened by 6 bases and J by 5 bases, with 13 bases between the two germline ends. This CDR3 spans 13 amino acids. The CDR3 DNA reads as TGTGCCAGCAGCAGTGGGATGGTTACTGAAGCTTTCTTT. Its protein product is CASSSGMVTEAFF.

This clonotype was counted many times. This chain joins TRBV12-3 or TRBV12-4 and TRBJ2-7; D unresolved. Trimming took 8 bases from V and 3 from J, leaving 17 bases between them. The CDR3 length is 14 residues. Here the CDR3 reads CASGDTRRSYEQYF. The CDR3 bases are TGTGCCAGCGGAGACACCCGACGTAGCTACGAGCAGTACTTC.

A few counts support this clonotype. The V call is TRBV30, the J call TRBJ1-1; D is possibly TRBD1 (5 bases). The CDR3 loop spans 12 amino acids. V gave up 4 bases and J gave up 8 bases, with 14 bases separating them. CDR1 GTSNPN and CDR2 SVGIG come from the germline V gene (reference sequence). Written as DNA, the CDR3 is TGTGCCTGGACCCTAGGGGCGCTCGAAGCTTTCTTT. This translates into CAWTLGALEAFF.

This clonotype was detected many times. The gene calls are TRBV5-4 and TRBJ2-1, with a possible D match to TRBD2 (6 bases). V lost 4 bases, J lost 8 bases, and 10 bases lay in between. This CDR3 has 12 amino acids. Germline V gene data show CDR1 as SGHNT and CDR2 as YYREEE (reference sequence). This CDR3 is CASSRETYEQFF. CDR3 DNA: TGTGCCAGCAGCCGGGAGACCTATGAGCAGTTCTTC.

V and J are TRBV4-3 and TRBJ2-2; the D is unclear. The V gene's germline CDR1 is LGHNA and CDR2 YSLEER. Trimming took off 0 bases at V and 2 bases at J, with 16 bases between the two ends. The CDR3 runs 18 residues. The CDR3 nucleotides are TGCGCCAGCAGCCAAGAAAGGCCGACGAGTATCAACACCGGGGAGCTGTTTTTT. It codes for CASSQERPTSINTGELFF.

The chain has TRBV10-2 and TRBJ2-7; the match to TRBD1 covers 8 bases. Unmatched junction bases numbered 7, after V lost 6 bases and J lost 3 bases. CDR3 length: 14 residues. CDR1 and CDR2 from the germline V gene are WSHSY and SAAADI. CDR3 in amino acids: CASSSGQGYYEQYF. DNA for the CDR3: TGCGCCAGCAGCTCCGGACAGGGTTACTACGAGCAGTACTTC.

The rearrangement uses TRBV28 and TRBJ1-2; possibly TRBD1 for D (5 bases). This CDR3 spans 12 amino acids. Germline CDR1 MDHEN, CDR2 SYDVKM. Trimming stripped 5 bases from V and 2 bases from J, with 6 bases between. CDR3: CASSRQNYGYTF. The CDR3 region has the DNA TGTGCCAGCAGTAGACAGAACTATGGCTACACCTTC.

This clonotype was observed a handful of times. CDR3 protein: CASSRSPGHEAFF. For the CDR3, the DNA is TGTGCCAGCAGCCGCAGTCCGGGACACGAAGCTTTCTTT. This chain joins TRBV3-1 and TRBJ1-1; a weak D match, TRBD1 (6 bases). The CDR3 length is 13 residues. V shed 4 bases and J shed 8 bases, with 14 bases lying between them. Looked up from germline, CDR1 is LGHDT and CDR2 is YNNKEL (reference sequence).

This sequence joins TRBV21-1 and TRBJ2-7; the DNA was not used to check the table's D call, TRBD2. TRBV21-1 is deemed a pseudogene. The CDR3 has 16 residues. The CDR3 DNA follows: TGTGCCAGCAGCAAAGCACACTACAGGACTACCTACGAGCAGTACTTC. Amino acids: CASSKAHYRTTYEQYF.

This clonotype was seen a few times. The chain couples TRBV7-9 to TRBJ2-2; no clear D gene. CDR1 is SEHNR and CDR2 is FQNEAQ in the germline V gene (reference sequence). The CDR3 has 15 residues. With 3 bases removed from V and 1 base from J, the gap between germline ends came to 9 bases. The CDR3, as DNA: TGTGCCAGCAGCTTGGGAAATTGGAACACCGGGGAGCTGTTTTTT. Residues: CASSLGNWNTGELFF. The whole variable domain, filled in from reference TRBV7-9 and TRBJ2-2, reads DTGVSQNPRHKITKRGQNVTFRCDPISEHNRLYWYRQTLGQGPEFLTYFQNEAQLEKSRLLSDRFSAERPKGSFSTLEIQRTEQGDSAMYLCASSLGNWNTGELFFGEGSRLTVL.

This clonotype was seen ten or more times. In DNA, the CDR3 is TGTGCCAGCAGCCAAACTAGCTCGGCGCAGTATTTT. Translating it yields CASSQTSSAQYF. J is TRBJ2-3 and V is TRBV7-2; D is perhaps TRBD2 (6 bases). This CDR3 spans 12 amino acids. Germline-derived CDR1 and CDR2 are SGHTA and FQGNSA. The germline V and J ends were trimmed by 5 bases and 10 bases, with 13 bases remaining between them. The full variable domain, in which reference TRBV7-2 and TRBJ2-3 provide the parts outside the CDR3, is GAGVSQSPSNKVTEKGKDVELRCDPISGHTALYWYRQSLGQGLEFLIYFQGNSAPDKSGLPSDRFSAERTGGSVSTLTIQRTQQEDSAVYLCASSQTSSAQYFGPGTRLTVL.

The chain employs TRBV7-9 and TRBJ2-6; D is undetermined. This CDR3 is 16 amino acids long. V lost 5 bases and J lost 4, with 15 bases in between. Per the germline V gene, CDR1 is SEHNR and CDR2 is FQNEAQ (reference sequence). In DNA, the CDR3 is TGTGCCAGCAGCCCAACCTCTAGGTCGGGGGCCAACGTCCTGACTTTC. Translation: CASSPTSRSGANVLTF.

CDR3 sequence reads: CASSLGTGSDTQYF. CDR3 bases: TGTGCCAGCAGCTTAGGTACCGGGTCAGATACGCAGTATTTT. The chain employs TRBV7-2 and TRBJ2-3, with unresolved D. The CDR3 runs to 14 residues. Trimming cost V 1 base and J 4 bases, with 9 bases left between them. CDR1 is SGHTA and CDR2 is FQGNSA in the germline V gene.

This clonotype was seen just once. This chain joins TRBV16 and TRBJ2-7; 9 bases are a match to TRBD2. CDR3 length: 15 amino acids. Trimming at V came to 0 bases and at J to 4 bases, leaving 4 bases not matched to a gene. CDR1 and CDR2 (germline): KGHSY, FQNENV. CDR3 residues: CASSQSPSGDYEQYF. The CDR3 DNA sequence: TGTGCCAGCAGCCAATCTCCTAGCGGGGATTACGAGCAGTACTTC.

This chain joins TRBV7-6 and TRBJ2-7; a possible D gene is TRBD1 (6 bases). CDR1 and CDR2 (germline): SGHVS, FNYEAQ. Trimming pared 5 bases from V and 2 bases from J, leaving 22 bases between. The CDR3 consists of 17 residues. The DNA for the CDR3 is TGTGCCAGCAGCCCCGGGGCTCTACGGACAGACGCCTACGAGCAGTACTTC. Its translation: CASSPGALRTDAYEQYF.

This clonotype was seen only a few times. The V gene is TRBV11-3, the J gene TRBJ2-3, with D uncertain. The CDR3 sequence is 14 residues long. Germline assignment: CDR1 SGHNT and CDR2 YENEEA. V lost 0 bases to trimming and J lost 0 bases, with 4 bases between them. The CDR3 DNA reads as TGTGCCAGCAGCTTAGATCCTAGCACAGATACGCAGTATTTT. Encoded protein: CASSLDPSTDTQYF.

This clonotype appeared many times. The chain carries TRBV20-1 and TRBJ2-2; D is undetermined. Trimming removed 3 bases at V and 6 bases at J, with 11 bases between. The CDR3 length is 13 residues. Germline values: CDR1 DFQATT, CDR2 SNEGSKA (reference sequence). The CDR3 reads CSASYFHSGELFF. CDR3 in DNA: TGCAGTGCTAGTTACTTCCATTCCGGGGAGCTGTTTTTT.

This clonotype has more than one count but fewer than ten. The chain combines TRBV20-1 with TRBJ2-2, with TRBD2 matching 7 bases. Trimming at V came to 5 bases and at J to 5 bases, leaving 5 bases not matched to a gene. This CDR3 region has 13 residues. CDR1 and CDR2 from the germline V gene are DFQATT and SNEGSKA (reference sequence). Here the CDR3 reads CSASSGITGELFF. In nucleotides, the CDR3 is TGCAGTGCTTCCAGCGGGATTACCGGGGAGCTGTTTTTT.